The clone carrying this T cell receptor beta chain appeared once. What it recognizes is unknown. The data originate from a study of T cell responses to AZD1222 COVID-19 vaccine. Across the study: Second-dose schedules of about 4 or about 12 weeks were combined. Study outcomes and limitations: There were mostly white British donors and more females than males, and clonal diversity was possibly underestimated. Spike regions recognized by vaccine-associated CD4 TCRs spanned the protein, led by 160-218 and 743-854.

Sequencing used immunoSEQ multiplex PCR; TCRdb keeps in-frame clones, though not all of them. The sample has roughly 150,000 clones, about nine tenths seen once; the top ten hold roughly 2%. The germline CDR1 and CDR2 sequences are LNHDA and SQIVND (reference sequence). V was clipped by 7 bases and J by 6 bases, with 19 bases between them. This CDR3 is 15 amino acids long. Source: peripheral blood, taken on day 0 of AZD1222 vaccination. This receptor was identified in an adult in good health. V usage is TRBV19 and J usage is TRBJ2-1, with D perhaps TRBD2 (6 bases). The CDR3 here is CASTDKWTTLNEQFF. CDR3 sequence (DNA): TGTGCCAGTACCGACAAATGGACTACCCTCAATGAGCAGTTCTTC.